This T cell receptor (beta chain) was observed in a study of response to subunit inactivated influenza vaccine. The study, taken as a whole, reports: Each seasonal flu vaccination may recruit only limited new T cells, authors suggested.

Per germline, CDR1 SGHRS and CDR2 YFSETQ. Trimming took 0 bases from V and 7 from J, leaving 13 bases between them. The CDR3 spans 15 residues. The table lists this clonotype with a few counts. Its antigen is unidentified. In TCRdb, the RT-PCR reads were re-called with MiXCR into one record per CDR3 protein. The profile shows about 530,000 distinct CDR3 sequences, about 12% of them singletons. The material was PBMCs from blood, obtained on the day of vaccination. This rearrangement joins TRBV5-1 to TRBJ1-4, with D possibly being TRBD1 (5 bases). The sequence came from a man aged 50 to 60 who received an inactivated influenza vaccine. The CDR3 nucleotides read TGCGCCAGCAGCTTGGAGGGCAGGGAGTTTGAAAAACTGTTTTTT. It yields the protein CASSLEGREFEKLFF.